Sequencing of this T cell receptor (beta chain) was carried out in a study of monozygotic twins with inflammatory bowel disease. TCRdb reanalyzed the 5' RACE reads and collapses them to one entry per CDR3 protein, without DNA. The sample table sets out hundreds of thousands of distinct CDR3 sequences. Sequencing input: blood. The TCR originated in a human donor with ulcerative colitis or Crohn's disease, or a healthy co-twin of an affected twin (not recorded which).

The CDR3 sequence is CASSPKDEQFF. The V and J genes are TRBV18 and TRBJ2-1. Per the germline V gene, CDR1 is KGHSH and CDR2 is LQKENI. CDR3 length equals 11 residues.